These T cell receptor beta chains were read from a single sample in a study of cytomegalovirus exposure and HLA in healthy donors. The table came from immunoSEQ multiplex PCR; TCRdb's copy has only in-frame clones and leaves some out. The top ten clones hold 2% to 3% of a sample with approximately 160,000 clones, around 79% of them seen once. The specimen sequenced was PBMCs. The receptors here all came from a woman in her thirties or forties in good health and CMV-seropositive. Each CDR3 is given with its conserved first and last residue. Fields, in order: J gene, clone size, V gene, D gene, CDR3 protein, CDR3 DNA. A D gene is named only where the DNA matches it firmly. Some rows mark clone size as missing; the rest say once, few, many or name a class of expanded clone.

TRBJ2-7 . TRBV7-2 . CASSLAQTTYEQYF TGTGCCAGCAGCTTAGCGCAGACAACCTACGAGCAGTACTTC
TRBJ1-2 many TRBV10-3 TRBD1 CAISEDREVGYTF TGTGCCATCAGTGAGGACAGGGAGGTTGGCTACACCTTC
TRBJ1-1 . TRBV28 TRBD1 CASQGQGMGTEAFF TGTGCCAGCCAAGGACAGGGGATGGGCACTGAAGCTTTCTTT
TRBJ2-2 . TRBV19 . CASSITNTGELFF TGTGCCAGTAGTATTACGAACACCGGGGAGCTGTTTTTT
TRBJ2-5 . TRBV4-1 . CASSSGRAGETQYF TGCGCCAGCAGCTCCGGACGGGCGGGAGAGACCCAGTACTTC
TRBJ1-1 . TRBV4-3 . CASSQDPGGVSRNTEAFF TGCGCCAGCAGCCAAGATCCGGGGGGGGTGTCTCGGAACACTGAAGCTTTCTTT
TRBJ2-7 . TRBV2 TRBD2 CASSVTSGRSYEQYF TGTGCCAGCAGTGTGACTAGCGGACGCTCCTACGAGCAGTACTTC
TRBJ1-5 few TRBV6-4 . CASSASLNQPQHF TGTGCCAGCAGTGCATCACTCAATCAGCCCCAGCATTTT
TRBJ1-6 . TRBV5-1 . CASSTGTPLHF TGCGCCAGCAGCACCGGGACACCCCTCCACTTT
TRBJ1-1 . TRBV2 . CASKKGENQWAFF TGTGCCAGCAAGAAGGGGGAAAATCAGTGGGCTTTCTTT
TRBJ2-3 . TRBV28 . CATRWGGENTRDTQYF TGTGCCACCCGATGGGGCGGGGAAAATACCAGAGATACGCAGTATTTT
TRBJ2-1 few TRBV9 TRBD1 CASSSGQGKWNEQFF TGTGCCAGCAGCTCGGGACAGGGAAAGTGGAATGAGCAGTTCTTC
TRBJ2-1 . TRBV19 TRBD2 CASSILAGGRDEQFF TGTGCCAGTAGTATTTTGGCGGGAGGCCGGGATGAGCAGTTCTTC
TRBJ2-2 once TRBV7-2 TRBD2 CASSPREGGTGELFF TGTGCCAGCAGCCCGCGGGAGGGGGGAACCGGGGAGCTGTTTTTT
TRBJ1-2 . TRBV6-1 . CASKQGTHYGYTF TGTGCCAGCAAACAGGGAACTCACTATGGCTACACCTTC
TRBJ1-5 . TRBV4-1 TRBD1 CASSQDTDRGTQPQHF TGCGCCAGCAGCCAAGATACGGACAGGGGGACTCAGCCCCAGCATTTT
TRBJ1-1 . TRBV29-1 . CSGSENTEAFF TGCAGCGGGTCAGAAAACACTGAAGCTTTCTTT
TRBJ2-3 . TRBV28 TRBD2 CASITGGGNTQYF TGTGCCAGCATCACCGGGGGGGGAAATACGCAGTATTTT
TRBJ2-3 . TRBV11-3 . CASSLLRTGRGDTQYF TGTGCCAGCAGCTTACTCCGGACAGGGCGGGGGGATACGCAGTATTTT
TRBJ2-1 . TRBV27 TRBD2 CASSLRLAGDNEQFF TGTGCCAGCAGTTTAAGACTAGCGGGAGACAATGAGCAGTTCTTC
TRBJ2-5 . TRBV11-2 TRBD2 CASSPSGGTQYF TGTGCCAGCAGCCCCTCGGGAGGGACCCAGTACTTC
TRBJ1-5 . TRBV25-1 . CASSESQSNQPQHF TGTGCCAGCAGTGAATCCCAGAGCAATCAGCCCCAGCATTTT
TRBJ1-2 . TRBV2 TRBD1 CASSETGGYLSGYTF TGTGCCAGCAGTGAAACAGGGGGCTACCTCTCTGGCTACACCTTC
TRBJ1-4 . TRBV2 . CASREGVQGNEKLFF TGTGCCAGCAGAGAAGGAGTGCAGGGAAACGAAAAACTGTTTTTT
TRBJ2-7 . TRBV11-3 TRBD1 CASSLVVTGEKEQYF TGTGCCAGCAGCTTAGTAGTCACAGGGGAAAAGGAGCAGTACTTC
TRBJ2-1 . TRBV7-8 TRBD1 CASSFSGGQNEQFF TGTGCCAGCAGCTTTTCAGGGGGTCAAAATGAGCAGTTCTTC
TRBJ1-2 . TRBV6-5 TRBD1 CASSYDRTGIIYGYTF TGTGCCAGCAGTTACGACCGGACAGGGATCATCTATGGCTACACCTTC
TRBJ1-4 . TRBV4-1 . CASSPAGGGKKLFF TGCGCCAGCAGCCCGGCGGGGGGTGGGAAAAAACTGTTTTTT
TRBJ2-7 . TRBV7-8 TRBD1 CASRGQVFGAYEQYF TGTGCCAGCCGAGGACAGGTTTTTGGGGCCTACGAGCAGTACTTC
TRBJ2-2 . TRBV9 . CASSEGGSNTGELFF TGTGCCAGCAGCGAAGGCGGGTCGAACACCGGGGAGCTGTTTTTT
TRBJ2-4 few TRBV5-6 . CASSLGQLAKNIQYF TGTGCCAGCAGCTTGGGACAGCTAGCCAAAAACATTCAGTACTTC
TRBJ2-3 . TRBV19 TRBD1 CASSQTYRGQVDTQYF TGTGCCAGTAGCCAAACCTACAGGGGGCAAGTAGATACGCAGTATTTT
TRBJ2-7 . TRBV6-5 TRBD2 CASSYGTSGGSYEQYF TGTGCCAGCAGTTACGGGACTAGCGGGGGATCCTACGAGCAGTACTTC
TRBJ2-4 few TRBV5-1 . CASSPSLETKNIQYF TGCGCCAGCAGCCCGTCTCTGGAGACCAAAAACATTCAGTACTTC
TRBJ2-1 . TRBV19 TRBD2 CASSIEKSGGFSYNEQFF TGTGCCAGTAGTATAGAAAAGAGCGGGGGGTTCTCCTACAATGAGCAGTTCTTC
TRBJ1-3 . TRBV4-2 TRBD1 CASSQDRTTGTGNTIYF TGTGCCAGCAGCCAAGATAGGACGACAGGGACTGGAAACACCATATATTTT
TRBJ1-2 . TRBV5-1 TRBD1 CASSSGDSNYGYTF TGCGCCAGCAGCTCGGGGGACAGCAACTATGGCTACACCTTC